The rows below give T cell receptor beta chains drawn from one sample of a study of graft-versus-host responses after intestinal transplantation. Their specific antigens are unknown. Here immunoSEQ multiplex PCR was the method, and the copy in TCRdb shows in-frame clones only, minus some. This table holds roughly 70,000 clones, approximately 80% found once. The sample in question was unstimulated CD4+ T cells sorted from spleen or lymph node cells, obtained before transplant. These receptors came from a human donor who was the organ donor for an intestinal transplant. Each CDR3 is given with its conserved first and last residue. A D gene is named only where the DNA matches it firmly. Expanded clones get a size class; other rows say once, few or many, or leave the size out.

J gene: TRBJ1-6; clone size: once; V gene: TRBV2; CDR3 length: 12; D gene: NA; CDR3 DNA: TGTGCCAGCAGTGAGGAGATTTCACCCCTCCACTTT; CDR3 protein: CASSEEISPLHF
J gene: TRBJ1-5; clone size: NA; V gene: TRBV27; CDR3 length: 16; D gene: NA; CDR3 DNA: TGTGCCAGCAGTTTATTTTCAGGAGGGGTTGAAGAACCCCAGCATTTT; CDR3 protein: CASSLFSGGVEEPQHF
J gene: TRBJ2-3; clone size: NA; V gene: TRBV28; CDR3 length: 14; D gene: TRBD2; CDR3 DNA: TGTGCCAGCGCGCCTCGGGGGGGGAGAGATACGCAGTATTTT; CDR3 protein: CASAPRGGRDTQYF
J gene: TRBJ2-3; clone size: NA; V gene: TRBV29-1; CDR3 length: 15; D gene: TRBD1; CDR3 DNA: TGCAGCGTTGCACAGGGGGCGCGGTTGTTGGATACGCAGTATTTT; CDR3 protein: CSVAQGARLLDTQYF
J gene: TRBJ2-1; clone size: NA; V gene: TRBV7-3; CDR3 length: 15; D gene: TRBD2; CDR3 DNA: TGTGCCAGCAGCAATGTAGCGGGGGGGCGGAATGAGCAGTTCTTC; CDR3 protein: CASSNVAGGRNEQFF
J gene: TRBJ2-2; clone size: NA; V gene: TRBV13; CDR3 length: 16; D gene: NA; CDR3 DNA: TGTGCCAGCAGGGGGAAGGGGGGGAAGAACACCGGGGAGCTGTTTTTT; CDR3 protein: CASRGKGGKNTGELFF
J gene: TRBJ2-5; clone size: NA; V gene: TRBV5-4; CDR3 length: 14; D gene: TRBD2; CDR3 DNA: TGTGCCAGCAGCCCTGGGACTACTTTAGAGACCCAGTACTTC; CDR3 protein: CASSPGTTLETQYF
J gene: TRBJ1-6; clone size: NA; V gene: TRBV19; CDR3 length: 14; D gene: NA; CDR3 DNA: TGTGCCAGTAGTATTTCAGGGATTAATTCACCCCTCCACTTT; CDR3 protein: CASSISGINSPLHF
J gene: TRBJ1-5; clone size: NA; V gene: TRBV6-1; CDR3 length: 14; D gene: TRBD1; CDR3 DNA: TGTGCCAGCACTGCCGGGACAGGGGTCCAGCCCCAGCATTTT; CDR3 protein: CASTAGTGVQPQHF
J gene: TRBJ2-1; clone size: NA; V gene: TRBV18; CDR3 length: 14; D gene: NA; CDR3 DNA: TGTGCCAGCTCACCATTGGGGCGTGATATGGAGCAGTTCTTC; CDR3 protein: CASSPLGRDMEQFF
J gene: TRBJ2-2; clone size: NA; V gene: TRBV10-1; CDR3 length: 16; D gene: NA; CDR3 DNA: TGCGCCAGCAGTGAGTTCACCGGAGCGAACACCGGGGAGCTGTTTTTT; CDR3 protein: CASSEFTGANTGELFF
J gene: TRBJ2-1; clone size: NA; V gene: TRBV6-5; CDR3 length: 15; D gene: TRBD1; CDR3 DNA: TGTGCCAGCAGACAAGACAGGGGGACCTACAATGAGCAGTTCTTC; CDR3 protein: CASRQDRGTYNEQFF
J gene: TRBJ1-2; clone size: NA; V gene: TRBV4-1; CDR3 length: 16; D gene: NA; CDR3 DNA: TGCGCCAGCAGCCAAGTAGGGCAGGGGAAACTCTATGGCTACACCTTC; CDR3 protein: CASSQVGQGKLYGYTF
J gene: TRBJ2-2; clone size: once; V gene: TRBV5-4; CDR3 length: 15; D gene: NA; CDR3 DNA: TGTGCCAGCAGTTACGACAGATCGAACACCGGGGAGCTGTTTTTT; CDR3 protein: CASSYDRSNTGELFF
J gene: TRBJ2-2; clone size: few; V gene: TRBV10-1; CDR3 length: 15; D gene: TRBD2; CDR3 DNA: TGCGCCAGCAGTCCCCAACTAGCGGGGGCCGGGGAGCTGTTTTTT; CDR3 protein: CASSPQLAGAGELFF
J gene: TRBJ2-5; clone size: NA; V gene: TRBV7-9; CDR3 length: 12; D gene: NA; CDR3 DNA: TGTGCCAGCGAGCGCCCACAAGAGACCCAGTACTTC; CDR3 protein: CASERPQETQYF
J gene: TRBJ2-3; clone size: NA; V gene: TRBV28; CDR3 length: 14; D gene: NA; CDR3 DNA: TGTGCCAGCAGTTTTGATAGGGGCGCAGATACGCAGTATTTT; CDR3 protein: CASSFDRGADTQYF
J gene: TRBJ1-5; clone size: NA; V gene: TRBV6-1; CDR3 length: 14; D gene: NA; CDR3 DNA: TGTGCCAGCAGTGTGGACACGATCGATCAGCCCCAGCATTTT; CDR3 protein: CASSVDTIDQPQHF
J gene: TRBJ1-5; clone size: NA; V gene: TRBV10-2; CDR3 length: 13; D gene: NA; CDR3 DNA: TGCGCCAGCAGGAGGGACGGGGGACAGCCCCAGCATTTT; CDR3 protein: CASRRDGGQPQHF
J gene: TRBJ2-1; clone size: NA; V gene: TRBV5-1; CDR3 length: 20; D gene: TRBD2; CDR3 DNA: TGCGCCAGCAGCTTGGGGCTAGCGGGTGTCGGAGCGAGATCCTACAATGAGCAGTTCTTC; CDR3 protein: CASSLGLAGVGARSYNEQFF
J gene: TRBJ2-2; clone size: NA; V gene: TRBV27; CDR3 length: 14; D gene: NA; CDR3 DNA: TGTGCCAGCAGTTTACGACAGGCCACCGGGGAGCTGTTTTTT; CDR3 protein: CASSLRQATGELFF
J gene: TRBJ1-1; clone size: NA; V gene: TRBV5-1; CDR3 length: 16; D gene: NA; CDR3 DNA: TGCGCCAGCAGCTCCACGGGGGGGCTGGGGGGCACTGAAGCTTTCTTT; CDR3 protein: CASSSTGGLGGTEAFF
J gene: TRBJ1-1; clone size: NA; V gene: TRBV5-6; CDR3 length: 13; D gene: NA; CDR3 DNA: TGTGCCAGCAGCCGGGGACAAGCGACTGAAGCTTTCTTT; CDR3 protein: CASSRGQATEAFF
J gene: TRBJ1-2; clone size: NA; V gene: TRBV28; CDR3 length: 15; D gene: TRBD1; CDR3 DNA: TGTGCCAGCAGTTTTAGAGGAAGGGGGCACGGTGGCTACACCTTC; CDR3 protein: CASSFRGRGHGGYTF
J gene: TRBJ2-5; clone size: NA; V gene: TRBV5-1; CDR3 length: 13; D gene: TRBD1; CDR3 DNA: TGCGCCAGCAGCCCTACAGGGGTGGAGACCCAGTACTTC; CDR3 protein: CASSPTGVETQYF
J gene: TRBJ2-2; clone size: NA; V gene: TRBV28; CDR3 length: 16; D gene: NA; CDR3 DNA: TGTGCCAGCAGTTTAGAAGCGAGGGTAACGACCGGGGAGCTGTTTTTT; CDR3 protein: CASSLEARVTTGELFF
J gene: TRBJ1-4; clone size: NA; V gene: TRBV18; CDR3 length: 17; D gene: TRBD1; CDR3 DNA: TGTGCCAGCTCACCAGGACGGAGCCCGACAGGGAATGAAAAACTGTTTTTT; CDR3 protein: CASSPGRSPTGNEKLFF
J gene: TRBJ1-6; clone size: NA; V gene: TRBV19; CDR3 length: 15; D gene: TRBD1; CDR3 DNA: TGTGCCAGTAGCTTAGCGGGACAGCTTTCTTCACCCCTCCACTTT; CDR3 protein: CASSLAGQLSSPLHF
J gene: TRBJ1-1; clone size: NA; V gene: TRBV15; CDR3 length: 14; D gene: NA; CDR3 DNA: TGTGCCACCAGCAGGGACAATTCCCACACTGAAGCTTTCTTT; CDR3 protein: CATSRDNSHTEAFF
J gene: TRBJ2-5; clone size: NA; V gene: TRBV7-9; CDR3 length: 11; D gene: NA; CDR3 DNA: TGTGCCAGCAGCTTGCAGACTTCCCAGTACTTC; CDR3 protein: CASSLQTSQYF
J gene: TRBJ1-1; clone size: NA; V gene: TRBV28; CDR3 length: 13; D gene: NA; CDR3 DNA: TGTGCCAGCAGCCCCGGGGGGAACACTGAAGCTTTCTTT; CDR3 protein: CASSPGGNTEAFF
J gene: TRBJ2-5; clone size: NA; V gene: TRBV19; CDR3 length: 14; D gene: NA; CDR3 DNA: TGTGCCAGTAGTATGTGGAGCGGGCAAGAGACCCAGTACTTC; CDR3 protein: CASSMWSGQETQYF
J gene: TRBJ1-2; clone size: NA; V gene: TRBV28; CDR3 length: 16; D gene: TRBD1; CDR3 DNA: TGTGCCAGCAGTTTACCCGGAGGGGACAGCATCGGTGGCTACACCTTC; CDR3 protein: CASSLPGGDSIGGYTF
J gene: TRBJ2-1; clone size: NA; V gene: TRBV5-4; CDR3 length: 14; D gene: NA; CDR3 DNA: TGTGCCAGCAGCTTTTGGGGGGTTTACAATGAGCAGTTCTTC; CDR3 protein: CASSFWGVYNEQFF
J gene: TRBJ2-1; clone size: NA; V gene: TRBV7-8; CDR3 length: 14; D gene: TRBD1; CDR3 DNA: TGTGCCAGCAGCCCTAGGGACAGCCCGAATGAGCAGTTCTTC; CDR3 protein: CASSPRDSPNEQFF
J gene: TRBJ2-3; clone size: NA; V gene: TRBV19; CDR3 length: 11; D gene: NA; CDR3 DNA: TGTGCCAGCGCTAACACAGATACGCAGTATTTT; CDR3 protein: CASANTDTQYF
J gene: TRBJ2-6; clone size: NA; V gene: TRBV7-3; CDR3 length: 15; D gene: NA; CDR3 DNA: TGTGCCAGCAGCTTCCCGGGCTCTGGGGCCAACGTCCTGACTTTC; CDR3 protein: CASSFPGSGANVLTF
J gene: TRBJ2-5; clone size: NA; V gene: TRBV28; CDR3 length: 14; D gene: NA; CDR3 DNA: TGTGCCAGCAGTTTACTATACAGGGAGACGACCCAGTACTTC; CDR3 protein: CASSLLYRETTQYF
J gene: TRBJ2-3; clone size: NA; V gene: TRBV15; CDR3 length: 14; D gene: TRBD1; CDR3 DNA: TGTGCCACCACACGTGACAGGGGCACAGATACGCAGTATTTT; CDR3 protein: CATTRDRGTDTQYF
J gene: TRBJ1-4; clone size: NA; V gene: TRBV29-1; CDR3 length: 13; D gene: NA; CDR3 DNA: TGCAGCGTTGTTTCCAGGGCCGGGGAAAAACTGTTTTTT; CDR3 protein: CSVVSRAGEKLFF
J gene: TRBJ1-5; clone size: NA; V gene: TRBV7-9; CDR3 length: 14; D gene: NA; CDR3 DNA: TGTGCCAGCAGCTTATCTGGTAGGGGGCAGCCCCAGCATTTT; CDR3 protein: CASSLSGRGQPQHF
J gene: TRBJ1-2; clone size: NA; V gene: TRBV6-1; CDR3 length: 13; D gene: TRBD1; CDR3 DNA: TGTGCCAGCAGTAAGACAGGGGCATATGGCTACACCTTC; CDR3 protein: CASSKTGAYGYTF
J gene: TRBJ2-2; clone size: NA; V gene: TRBV30; CDR3 length: 15; D gene: NA; CDR3 DNA: TGTGCCTGGAGTGCTAGAACAGGGTTGGAGAGGCAGCTGTTTTTT; CDR3 protein: CAWSARTGLERQLFF
J gene: TRBJ1-2; clone size: NA; V gene: TRBV5-4; CDR3 length: 15; D gene: TRBD1; CDR3 DNA: TGTGCCAGCAGCTTAGGAGACAGGGGGATTTATGGCTACACCTTC; CDR3 protein: CASSLGDRGIYGYTF
J gene: TRBJ2-1; clone size: NA; V gene: TRBV19; CDR3 length: 13; D gene: NA; CDR3 DNA: TGTGCCAGTAGTATAGGTGCGAACAATGAGCAGTTCTTC; CDR3 protein: CASSIGANNEQFF
J gene: TRBJ1-1; clone size: NA; V gene: TRBV27; CDR3 length: 15; D gene: TRBD1; CDR3 DNA: TGTGCCAGCAGCCACAGGGGTAAACGGAACACTGAAGCTTTCTTT; CDR3 protein: CASSHRGKRNTEAFF
J gene: TRBJ2-3; clone size: NA; V gene: TRBV6-4; CDR3 length: 18; D gene: NA; CDR3 DNA: TGTGCCAGCAGTGACTCGAATGAATGGCTAGCATCACCAGATACGCAGTATTTT; CDR3 protein: CASSDSNEWLASPDTQYF
J gene: TRBJ2-3; clone size: NA; V gene: TRBV2; CDR3 length: 17; D gene: TRBD2; CDR3 DNA: TGTGCCAGCGCGGGACTAGCGGGGGGGTTTAGCACAGATACGCAGTATTTT; CDR3 protein: CASAGLAGGFSTDTQYF
J gene: TRBJ2-1; clone size: NA; V gene: TRBV7-2; CDR3 length: 14; D gene: TRBD2; CDR3 DNA: TGTGCCAGCAGCCTCGGGCCGGGGGGGAATGAGCAGTTCTTC; CDR3 protein: CASSLGPGGNEQFF
J gene: TRBJ1-5; clone size: NA; V gene: TRBV4-1; CDR3 length: 21; D gene: TRBD1; CDR3 DNA: TGCGCCAGCAGCCAAGATCGGGGAGGAGGGACAGGGATGGTCAGCAATCAGCCCCAGCATTTT; CDR3 protein: CASSQDRGGGTGMVSNQPQHF
J gene: TRBJ1-6; clone size: NA; V gene: TRBV28; CDR3 length: 17; D gene: TRBD1; CDR3 DNA: TGTGCCGCCGGGACAGGCGGGTCCAGCTCCTATAATTCACCCCTCCACTTT; CDR3 protein: CAAGTGGSSSYNSPLHF
J gene: TRBJ1-2; clone size: NA; V gene: TRBV6-4; CDR3 length: 13; D gene: TRBD1; CDR3 DNA: TGTGCCAGCAGTGAGTCAGGGGGCTGGGGCTACACCTTC; CDR3 protein: CASSESGGWGYTF
J gene: TRBJ2-5; clone size: NA; V gene: TRBV20-1; CDR3 length: 11; D gene: NA; CDR3 DNA: TGCAGTGCTAGAGGAGGAGAGACCCAGTACTTC; CDR3 protein: CSARGGETQYF
J gene: TRBJ1-2; clone size: once; V gene: TRBV23-1; CDR3 length: 18; D gene: TRBD1; CDR3 DNA: TGCGCCAGCACCAACCCCGCGGAGCCCGACAGGGAAAACTATGGCTACACCTTC; CDR3 protein: CASTNPAEPDRENYGYTF
J gene: TRBJ1-2; clone size: NA; V gene: TRBV10-3; CDR3 length: 14; D gene: TRBD1; CDR3 DNA: TGTGCCATCAGTGGGACAGGGGTCGGCTATGGCTACACCTTC; CDR3 protein: CAISGTGVGYGYTF